One sample yielded the 2 T cell receptor beta chains listed below, sequenced in a study of T cells in Graves' hyperthyroidism and ophthalmopathy. RNA transcripts were the template for amplifying TCR beta CDR3 regions. During a first-round RT-PCR of the TCR CDR3, the HTBI primer set was used. TCRdb ran MiXCR on the multiplex PCR reads and lists one entry per CDR3 protein. The sample lists approximately 400,000 distinct CDR3 sequences; around 14% were seen once. The sample consisted of blood. The receptors stem from a woman aged 25 to 45 with Graves' hyperthyroidism.

Comment on this clonotype: A much larger clone lies one base from this, so it may be a read error. The chain has TRBV6-2 or TRBV6-3 and TRBJ2-1; D not certain. The CDR3 runs 15 residues. V was trimmed by 8 bases and J by 4 bases, leaving 18 bases between them. From germline, CDR1 is MNHEY and CDR2 SVGEGT. The CDR3 region has the DNA TGTGCCAGCCTCCTTAGCAGGACCGGATACAATGAGCAGTTCTTC. This translates into CASLLSRTGYNEQFF.

This clonotype showed up many times. The chain recombines TRBV3-1 with TRBJ1-2; D not resolved. Germline V gene lookup returns CDR1 LGHDT and CDR2 YNNKEL (reference sequence). Trimming stripped 5 bases from V and 6 bases from J, with 10 bases between. The CDR3 contains 12 residues. The DNA for the CDR3 is TGTGCCAGCAGCTTTAACGAGAATGGCTACACCTTC. It is translated as CASSFNENGYTF.